This is a list of T cell receptor beta chains from one sample in a study of blood T cells in healthy people across ages. MiXCR, run by TCRdb on the 5' RACE reads, gives a single entry per CDR3 protein. The sample has 1 million or so distinct CDR3 sequences, roughly 45% seen once; the top ten hold approximately 17%. Input material: blood. The receptors shown here come from a woman aged 55-70 years in good health. Each CDR3 is given with its conserved first and last residue. D genes are given only for firm matches. Clone size is stated in some rows and not others, as once, few, many or a class when expanded.

v_call: TRBV27
d_call: TRBD1
clone_size: NA
j_call: TRBJ1-2
cdr3_nt: TGTGCCAGCAGTTCCGCAGGGGGCTACTATGGCTACACCTTC
cdr3_aa: CASSSAGGYYGYTF

v_call: TRBV28
d_call: TRBD1
clone_size: once
j_call: TRBJ2-7
cdr3_nt: TGTGCCAGCAGTTTTTTGGACAGGGGTCTAGACGAGCAGTACTTC
cdr3_aa: CASSFLDRGLDEQYF

v_call: TRBV25-1
d_call: NA
clone_size: NA
j_call: TRBJ2-3
cdr3_nt: TGTGCCAGCAGTGAGGACGCCACTAGCACAAATACGCAGTATTTT
cdr3_aa: CASSEDATSTNTQYF

v_call: TRBV29-1
d_call: TRBD2
clone_size: NA
j_call: TRBJ2-1
cdr3_nt: TGCAGCGTTGTCGGGGGAGGGCCTAGTGAAGGGCAGTTCTTC
cdr3_aa: CSVVGGGPSEGQFF

v_call: TRBV28
d_call: TRBD1
clone_size: NA
j_call: TRBJ2-6
cdr3_nt: TGTGCCAGCAGTTTTCTGGACAGGGTAAATGGGGCCAACGTCCTGACTTTC
cdr3_aa: CASSFLDRVNGANVLTF

v_call: TRBV6-2/TRBV6-3
d_call: TRBD2
clone_size: few
j_call: TRBJ2-1
cdr3_nt: TGTGCCAGCAGTTACCAACGTATAGCGGGAGGTAGTGAGCAGTTCTTC
cdr3_aa: CASSYQRIAGGSEQFF

v_call: TRBV7-9
d_call: NA
clone_size: NA
j_call: TRBJ1-1
cdr3_nt: TGTGCCAGCAGCTTAGCCTCAGGGTTGCCGAACACTGAAGCTTTCTTT
cdr3_aa: CASSLASGLPNTEAFF

v_call: TRBV7-6
d_call: TRBD2
clone_size: few
j_call: TRBJ2-5
cdr3_nt: TGTGCCAGCAGCCCAGAAGCGGGGCGACAAGAGACCCAGTACTTC
cdr3_aa: CASSPEAGRQETQYF

v_call: TRBV29-1
d_call: TRBD1
clone_size: NA
j_call: TRBJ2-5
cdr3_nt: TGCAGCTTAAAAACGGGGACAGGGGACAATGGGCAGTACTTC
cdr3_aa: CSLKTGTGDNGQYF

v_call: TRBV27
d_call: NA
clone_size: NA
j_call: TRBJ2-5
cdr3_nt: TGTGCCAGCAGTCATTTAAAGGAGCAGTACTTC
cdr3_aa: CASSHLKEQYF

v_call: TRBV6-2/TRBV6-3
d_call: NA
clone_size: NA
j_call: TRBJ2-1
cdr3_nt: TGTGCCAGCAGTTACTCATCTTGGACTCACAATGAGCAGTTCTTC
cdr3_aa: CASSYSSWTHNEQFF

v_call: TRBV10-1
d_call: NA
clone_size: NA
j_call: TRBJ2-5
cdr3_nt: TGCGCCAGCAGTGAGTCCCGAGGAGGGCATCAAGAGACCCAGTACTTC
cdr3_aa: CASSESRGGHQETQYF

v_call: TRBV29-1
d_call: NA
clone_size: NA
j_call: TRBJ2-5
cdr3_nt: TGCAGCGTTTGGAAGGGTTGGGAGACCCAGTACTTC
cdr3_aa: CSVWKGWETQYF

v_call: TRBV6-5
d_call: TRBD2
clone_size: NA
j_call: TRBJ2-1
cdr3_nt: TGTGCCAGCACCGAAAGAGCGGGAGGGCATATAAATGAGCTGTTCTTC
cdr3_aa: CASTERAGGHINELFF

v_call: TRBV6-2/TRBV6-3
d_call: NA
clone_size: NA
j_call: TRBJ2-7
cdr3_nt: TGTGCCAGCAGGGAGTTCAATGAGCAGTACTTC
cdr3_aa: CASREFNEQYF

v_call: TRBV7-2
d_call: TRBD1
clone_size: few
j_call: TRBJ2-7
cdr3_nt: TGTGCCAGCAGCATTCGACAGGGTGGCTACGAGCAGTACTTC
cdr3_aa: CASSIRQGGYEQYF

v_call: TRBV19
d_call: NA
clone_size: NA
j_call: TRBJ2-6
cdr3_nt: TGTGCCAGTAGTATCTCGAGGGCCAACGTCCTGACTTTC
cdr3_aa: CASSISRANVLTF

v_call: TRBV10-3
d_call: NA
clone_size: NA
j_call: TRBJ2-2
cdr3_nt: TGTGCCATCAGCGGAACCACAGGGACCGGGGAGCTGTTTTTT
cdr3_aa: CAISGTTGTGELFF

v_call: TRBV7-8
d_call: TRBD1
clone_size: NA
j_call: TRBJ2-3
cdr3_nt: TGTGCCAGCAGCTCAAGCCGGGACAGGGCCACAGATACGCAGTATTTT
cdr3_aa: CASSSSRDRATDTQYF

v_call: TRBV28
d_call: NA
clone_size: NA
j_call: TRBJ2-6
cdr3_nt: TGTAAGGAGTATTCTGGGGCCAACGTCCTGACTTTC
cdr3_aa: CKEYSGANVLTF

v_call: TRBV10-3
d_call: NA
clone_size: NA
j_call: TRBJ2-2
cdr3_nt: TGTGCCATCAGTGAGTTTGTGACGAACACCGGGGAGCTGTTTTTT
cdr3_aa: CAISEFVTNTGELFF

v_call: TRBV2
d_call: NA
clone_size: few
j_call: TRBJ2-7
cdr3_nt: TGTGCCAGCACCGGTATGGATTTCTACGAGCAGTACTTC
cdr3_aa: CASTGMDFYEQYF

v_call: TRBV11-2
d_call: TRBD1
clone_size: NA
j_call: TRBJ1-4
cdr3_nt: TGTGCCAGCAGCTCCGGACAGGGGGCGCGAAATGAAAAACTGTTTTTT
cdr3_aa: CASSSGQGARNEKLFF

v_call: TRBV5-6
d_call: NA
clone_size: once
j_call: TRBJ2-1
cdr3_nt: TGTGCCAGCAGCTTGGGAGGGACAGCGGGACACAATGAGCAGTTCTTC
cdr3_aa: CASSLGGTAGHNEQFF

v_call: TRBV5-5
d_call: NA
clone_size: NA
j_call: TRBJ2-1
cdr3_nt: TGTGCCAGCAGCTCATTACGGACAGGAGGGGTCTACAATGAACAGTTCTTC
cdr3_aa: CASSSLRTGGVYNEQFF

v_call: TRBV4-2
d_call: TRBD1
clone_size: NA
j_call: TRBJ2-7
cdr3_nt: TGTGCCAGCAGCCCGGTGGGACAGGGGGTTAACGAGCAGTACTTC
cdr3_aa: CASSPVGQGVNEQYF

v_call: TRBV2
d_call: TRBD2
clone_size: once
j_call: TRBJ2-1
cdr3_nt: TGTGCCAGCAGTGAAGCTAAGGGACTAGCGGGAGCAGTTGGGTTCTTC
cdr3_aa: CASSEAKGLAGAVGFF

v_call: TRBV11-2
d_call: NA
clone_size: NA
j_call: TRBJ2-5
cdr3_nt: TGTGCCAGCAGCCCGGGACCCAGCCAAGAGACCCAGTACTTC
cdr3_aa: CASSPGPSQETQYF

v_call: TRBV7-9
d_call: TRBD2
clone_size: many
j_call: TRBJ2-1
cdr3_nt: TGTGCCAGCAGCAATGGACTAGCGGATGAGCAGTTCTTC
cdr3_aa: CASSNGLADEQFF

v_call: TRBV7-9
d_call: NA
clone_size: NA
j_call: TRBJ2-5
cdr3_nt: TGTGCCAGCAGCTTATCGACGGGAAGCCAAGAGGCCCAGTACTTC
cdr3_aa: CASSLSTGSQEAQYF

v_call: TRBV6-5
d_call: NA
clone_size: once
j_call: TRBJ1-4
cdr3_nt: TGTGCCAGCAGTTACTCGGGACACTCTTTTAATGAAAAACTGTTTTTT
cdr3_aa: CASSYSGHSFNEKLFF

v_call: TRBV7-9
d_call: NA
clone_size: NA
j_call: TRBJ1-1
cdr3_nt: TGTGCCAGCAGCTTAGAAGGGGATAACGCTGAAGCTTTCTTT
cdr3_aa: CASSLEGDNAEAFF

v_call: TRBV5-5
d_call: NA
clone_size: few
j_call: TRBJ2-3
cdr3_nt: TGTGCCAGCAGCTTCTCACCAACGAGCGGGGATACGCAGTATTTT
cdr3_aa: CASSFSPTSGDTQYF

v_call: TRBV2
d_call: NA
clone_size: NA
j_call: TRBJ1-2
cdr3_nt: TGTGCCAGCGGCGACCTAGATGGCTACACCTTC
cdr3_aa: CASGDLDGYTF

v_call: TRBV5-6
d_call: TRBD2
clone_size: few
j_call: TRBJ2-1
cdr3_nt: TGTGCCAGCAGCTTGGGGGATAGCGGGAGTTGGAATGAGCAGTTCTTC
cdr3_aa: CASSLGDSGSWNEQFF

v_call: TRBV21-1
d_call: NA
clone_size: few
j_call: TRBJ2-2
cdr3_nt: TGTGCCAGCAGCAAAGCGAGGTGGCAAGTGGTGTGGGACTTATGGTTGGCCGGGGAGCTGTTTTTT
cdr3_aa: CASSKARWQVVWDLWLAGELFF

v_call: TRBV12-3/TRBV12-4
d_call: NA
clone_size: NA
j_call: TRBJ2-2
cdr3_nt: TGTGCCAGCAGTTCTATAGTGGCCGGGGAGCTGTTTTTT
cdr3_aa: CASSSIVAGELFF

v_call: TRBV12-3/TRBV12-4
d_call: NA
clone_size: NA
j_call: TRBJ2-3
cdr3_nt: TGTGCCAGCAGTCGCGCGGACAGCCCGGCGGATACGCAGTATTTT
cdr3_aa: CASSRADSPADTQYF

v_call: TRBV11-2
d_call: NA
clone_size: NA
j_call: TRBJ2-6
cdr3_nt: TGTGCCAGCAGCTCAAAAAAGGGGTGGCCTGGGGCCAACGTCCTGACTTTC
cdr3_aa: CASSSKKGWPGANVLTF

v_call: TRBV6-5
d_call: NA
clone_size: NA
j_call: TRBJ1-4
cdr3_nt: TGTGCCAGCAGTTACTCAGGGGAGTGGGTTCGGGAAAAACTGTTTTTT
cdr3_aa: CASSYSGEWVREKLFF

v_call: TRBV7-9
d_call: NA
clone_size: NA
j_call: TRBJ2-1
cdr3_nt: TGTGCCAGCAGCCCCGACGCCAGTTACAATGAGCAGTTCTTC
cdr3_aa: CASSPDASYNEQFF

v_call: TRBV7-3
d_call: TRBD2
clone_size: NA
j_call: TRBJ2-5
cdr3_nt: TGTGCCAACAGCCCCGATTACGTAGCGGGAGGAACTTTCTTTCAGCAGTACTTC
cdr3_aa: CANSPDYVAGGTFFQQYF

v_call: TRBV6-5
d_call: NA
clone_size: many
j_call: TRBJ2-7
cdr3_nt: TGTGCCAGCAGTTACGGGCAGGGCGATTACGAGCAGTACTTC
cdr3_aa: CASSYGQGDYEQYF

v_call: TRBV24-1
d_call: TRBD2
clone_size: NA
j_call: TRBJ2-3
cdr3_nt: TGTGCCACCAGCTCGGGACTAGCGGGAGTCTATGAAGATACGCAGTATTTT
cdr3_aa: CATSSGLAGVYEDTQYF

v_call: TRBV6-6
d_call: NA
clone_size: few
j_call: TRBJ2-1
cdr3_nt: TGTGCCAGCAGTTACACGGGGACCAACAATGAGCAGTTCTTC
cdr3_aa: CASSYTGTNNEQFF

v_call: TRBV7-2
d_call: NA
clone_size: few
j_call: TRBJ2-1
cdr3_nt: TGTGCCAGCAGCTTAGGGACGGGACCAAGCCCGAGGTACAATGAGCAGTTCTTC
cdr3_aa: CASSLGTGPSPRYNEQFF

v_call: TRBV20-1
d_call: NA
clone_size: NA
j_call: TRBJ2-4
cdr3_nt: TGCAGTGCTAGAGGGCCGATACAAAACATTCAGTACTTC
cdr3_aa: CSARGPIQNIQYF

v_call: TRBV6-6
d_call: TRBD1
clone_size: few
j_call: TRBJ2-7
cdr3_nt: TGTGCCAGCACCCAGGACAGGGCTTACGAGCAGTACTTC
cdr3_aa: CASTQDRAYEQYF

v_call: TRBV14
d_call: TRBD2
clone_size: NA
j_call: TRBJ2-7
cdr3_nt: TGTGCCAGCAGCCAAGATCTAGCGGGACCCCCCTACGAGCAGTACTTC
cdr3_aa: CASSQDLAGPPYEQYF

v_call: TRBV12-5
d_call: TRBD1
clone_size: NA
j_call: TRBJ2-5
cdr3_nt: TGTGCTAGTGGACCCTCGACAGGGGGGTATCAAGAGACCCAGTACTTC
cdr3_aa: CASGPSTGGYQETQYF

v_call: TRBV20-1
d_call: NA
clone_size: few
j_call: TRBJ1-2
cdr3_nt: TGCAGTGCTAGAGACAGGGCCGGTTGGGGCAAAGATGGCTACACCTTC
cdr3_aa: CSARDRAGWGKDGYTF